This entry features one TCR beta chain sequence. No antigen is known for it. The CDR3 is 15 amino acids. From germline, CDR1 is SEHNR and CDR2 FQNEAQ (reference sequence). V lost 0 bases, J lost 6 bases, and 4 bases stayed unmatched. This entry belongs to a study of beta chain features in type 1 diabetes. Overall study context: Age, gender, cell numbers and subset yield matched between patients and controls.

Findings and limits, study-wide: Possibly, sequencing cDNA over-represented cells that had high TCR expression levels. Short templates might get an advantage during PCR, and this would be equal in patients and controls. Shortening that was moderate but significant affected the TCRB CDR3s of Type 1 diabetes patients in all four CD4+ subsets.

Expressed TCRB transcripts were sequenced because the entire RNA isolate underwent reverse transcription. The repertoire was sequenced with immunoSEQ multiplex PCR; TCRdb's copy has only in-frame clones and lacks some. The sample has a few hundred thousand clones, about 23% seen once. Every sorted population was more than 95% pure. The specimen was naive CD4+ T cells from blood. The rearrangement joins TRBV7-9 to TRBJ2-4; 8 bases line up with TRBD1. This sequence was found in a woman aged 25-40 years with type 1 diabetes. The CDR3 loop is CASSLARTGPNIQYF. Written as DNA, the CDR3 is TGTGCCAGCAGCTTAGCACGGACAGGGCCAAACATTCAGTACTTC.